Below, 22 T cell receptor beta chains from the same sample are listed, as sequenced in a study of cytomegalovirus exposure and HLA in healthy donors. PCR used 60 Vbeta primers and 13 Jbeta primers. Sequencing used immunoSEQ multiplex PCR; TCRdb keeps in-frame clones, though not all of them. This sample carries some 200,000 clones, about 12% of them seen once, and the ten largest clones take 7.8%. Specimen: PBMCs. These receptors were obtained from a man aged 45 to 65 in good health and CMV-seropositive.

The J gene is TRBJ2-5, the V gene TRBV7-9, with D unresolved. The CDR3 consists of 13 residues. Germline CDR1 is SEHNR and CDR2 is FQNEAQ (reference sequence). V was pared by 4 bases and J by 5 bases, with 11 bases between. The CDR3 DNA sequence: TGTGCCAGCAGCTCCTACGAATGGGAGACCCAGTACTTC. Its translation is CASSSYEWETQYF.

V is TRBV5-1 and J is TRBJ2-3, with TRBD1 as a possible D gene (5 bases). V dropped 0 bases and J dropped 0 bases, with 8 bases sitting between them. This CDR3 is 15 amino acids long. CDR1 SGHRS and CDR2 YFSETQ come from the germline V gene. The CDR3 sequence: CASSLAGKSTDTQYF. In DNA, the CDR3 is TGCGCCAGCAGCTTGGCAGGGAAGAGCACAGATACGCAGTATTTT. The full variable domain, rest sourced from reference TRBV5-1 and TRBJ2-3, is KAGVTQTPRYLIKTRGQQVTLSCSPISGHRSVSWYQQTPGQGLQFLFEYFSETQRNKGNFPGRFSGRQFSNSRSEMNVSTLELGDSALYLCASSLAGKSTDTQYFGPGTRLTVL.

This clone was observed a handful of times. The V call is TRBV11-3, the J call TRBJ2-5; a weak D match, TRBD1 (6 bases). Trimming left V 5 bases short and J 5 bases short, with 21 bases between. The CDR3 consists of 16 residues. Germline V gene sequence: CDR1 SGHNT, CDR2 YENEEA. The CDR3: CASSVQGSGGLETQYF. The DNA for the CDR3 is TGTGCCAGCAGCGTACAGGGAAGTGGGGGCTTGGAGACCCAGTACTTC.

The rearrangement uses TRBV6-5 and TRBJ1-5, with D unresolved. This CDR3 has 15 amino acids. CDR1 is MNHEY, CDR2 SVGAGI, per germline. Trimming took 5 bases from V and 0 from J, leaving 11 bases between them. The DNA for the CDR3 is TGTGCCAGCAGTCAGGACTTATATAGCAATCAGCCCCAGCATTTT. It is translated as CASSQDLYSNQPQHF.

This chain joins TRBV5-4 and TRBJ2-2, with 8 bases aligning to TRBD1. Germline CDR1 reads SGHNT; CDR2 reads YYREEE (reference sequence). The CDR3 extends over 13 amino acids. V dropped 4 bases and J dropped 6; count of bases not matched to a gene: 2. The DNA for the CDR3 is TGTGCCAGCAGCACACAGGGGGCCGGGGAGCTGTTTTTT. Encoded protein: CASSTQGAGELFF. The entire variable domain, with the rest obtained from reference TRBV5-4 and TRBJ2-2, is as follows: ETGVTQSPTHLIKTRGQQVTLRCSSQSGHNTVSWYQQALGQGPQFIFQYYREEENGRGNFPPRFSGLQFPNYSSELNVNALELDDSALYLCASSTQGAGELFFGEGSRLTVL.

This clone was detected a few times. The chain carries TRBV29-1 and TRBJ1-1, with D possibly being TRBD1 (5 bases). Germline CDR1 is SQVTM and CDR2 is ANQGSEA. The CDR3 has 12 residues. Trimming took off 7 bases at V and 11 bases at J, with 20 bases between the two ends. The CDR3 DNA follows: TGCAGCGGGGGCCCGGGGGGAGGCGGTGCTTTCTTT. This codes for CSGGPGGGGAFF.

V is TRBV4-2 and J is TRBJ1-2; D ambiguous. Germline loops: CDR1 LGHNA, CDR2 YNFKEQ. The CDR3 is 15 amino acids. V shed 0 bases and J shed 4 bases, with 12 bases lying between them. DNA for the CDR3: TGTGCCAGCAGCCAAGATTTGGGCAGATTCTATGGCTACACCTTC. This translates into CASSQDLGRFYGYTF.

This clone was detected only a few times. A read error may account for a junction end that differs from germline. The chain employs TRBV7-7 and TRBJ2-2; possibly TRBD1 for D (5 bases). The CDR3 is made up of 16 amino acids. Germline CDR1 reads SSHAT; CDR2 reads FNYEAQ (reference sequence). CDR3 protein: CASSKGPAVNTGELFF. The DNA for the CDR3 is TGTGCTAGCAGCAAGGGGCCGGCGGTGAACACCGGGGAGCTGTTTTTT.

This clone showed up just a few times. The chain combines TRBV29-1 with TRBJ2-3, with D possibly being TRBD1 (7 bases). Trimming stripped 6 bases from V and 2 bases from J, with 15 bases between. CDR3 length: 14 residues. CDR1 is SQVTM and CDR2 is ANQGSEA in the germline V gene. The CDR3 nucleotides are TGCAGCGTCCGTAGGGGGCGGGACACAGATACGCAGTATTTT. This translates into CSVRRGRDTDTQYF.

The chain recombines TRBV7-2 with TRBJ2-7; 8 bases agree with TRBD2. J lost 5 bases, V lost 1 base, and 10 bases had no gene match. CDR3 size: 16 residues. From germline, CDR1 is SGHTA and CDR2 FQGNSA. CDR3 DNA: TGTGCCAGCAGCTTAGATTCGGGACTAGTGAATGACGAGCAGTACGTC. Translated: CASSLDSGLVNDEQYV.

This clone was counted a few times. The chain employs TRBV11-3 and TRBJ2-3; D remains unclear. Germline lookup yields CDR1 SGHNT and CDR2 YENEEA. V lost 5 bases, J lost 2 bases, and 5 bases lay in between. This CDR3 region has 12 residues. The CDR3 loop is CASSPITDTQYF. In DNA form, the CDR3 reads TGTGCCAGCAGCCCAATCACAGATACGCAGTATTTT.

This chain joins TRBV6-1 and TRBJ2-5; 9 bases are shared with TRBD2. The CDR3 has 16 amino acids. The J segment lost 9 bases and the V segment lost 4 bases, leaving 15 bases of the junction unmatched. CDR1 is MNHNS, CDR2 SASEGT, per germline. CDR3 loop: CASSVAGRGGLRAQYF. In nucleotides, the CDR3 is TGTGCCAGCAGTGTCGCTGGGCGGGGGGGCCTTCGGGCCCAGTACTTC.

This rearrangement joins TRBV5-1 to TRBJ2-5; TRBD2 is a possible D gene (7 bases). The ends were cut back, 4 bases at V and 5 bases at J, with 18 bases in the middle. The germline gives CDR1 SGHRS, CDR2 YFSETQ. CDR3 length: 15 amino acids. DNA for the CDR3: TGCGCCAGCAGCCTGCCCGGAAGGGGGGGGGAGACCCAGTACTTC. Translated: CASSLPGRGGETQYF.

A few counts support this clone. The chain combines TRBV5-1 with TRBJ2-7, with D tentatively TRBD2 (5 bases). The CDR3 sequence is 14 residues long. Germline V gene lookup returns CDR1 SGHRS and CDR2 YFSETQ. V lost 0 bases to trimming and J lost 2 bases, with 9 bases between them. CDR3 amino acids: CASSLDGKTYEQYF. In nucleotides, the CDR3 is TGCGCCAGCAGCTTGGACGGGAAGACCTACGAGCAGTACTTC.

This clone was picked up a small number of times. The V gene is TRBV11-2, the J gene TRBJ1-1; no clear D gene. Trimming took off 2 bases at V and 4 bases at J, with 11 bases between the two ends. Germline values: CDR1 SGHAT, CDR2 FQNNGV. The CDR3 is made up of 14 amino acids. The CDR3 sequence: CASSLLEMGTEAFF. The CDR3 region has the DNA TGTGCCAGCAGCTTACTGGAGATGGGCACTGAAGCTTTCTTT.

The chain combines TRBV7-3 with TRBJ2-5; possibly TRBD1 for D (5 bases). Germline assignment: CDR1 SGHTA and CDR2 FQGTGA. Trimming took off 1 base at V and 5 bases at J, with 14 bases between the two ends. The CDR3 covers 15 residues. Written as DNA, the CDR3 is TGTGCCAGCAGCTTAATGGCAGGGCGTGGGGAGACCCAGTACTTC. Amino acid sequence: CASSLMAGRGETQYF. The complete variable domain, with remaining parts taken from reference TRBV7-3 and TRBJ2-5, reads GAGVSQTPSNKVTEKGKYVELRCDPISGHTALYWYRQSLGQGPEFLIYFQGTGAADDSGLPNDRFFAVRPEGSVSTLKIQRTERGDSAVYLCASSLMAGRGETQYFGPGTRLLVL.

The V and J genes are TRBV9 and TRBJ1-1, with 7 bases lining up with TRBD1. The CDR3 sequence is 13 residues long. The V and J ends lost 4 bases and 7 bases, in that order; junction bases with no gene match: 7. Germline CDR1 is SGDLS and CDR2 is YYNGEE. The CDR3 loop reads CASSTGTELEAFF. DNA of the CDR3: TGTGCCAGCAGCACCGGGACAGAACTTGAAGCTTTCTTT.

This clone was seen only a few times. The chain employs TRBV6-5 and TRBJ1-4; possible D gene TRBD1, 5 bases. The CDR3 loop spans 15 amino acids. V lost 0 bases, J lost 8 bases, and 13 bases lay in between. Germline CDR1 and CDR2: MNHEY and SVGAGI. The CDR3 DNA reads as TGTGCCAGCAGTTACTCGGGGGGGACGGGGGAAAAACTGTTTTTT. This encodes CASSYSGGTGEKLFF.

This clone was counted a few times. This rearrangement joins TRBV7-6 to TRBJ2-3; perhaps TRBD2 as D (6 bases). Trimming shortened V by 4 bases and J by 9 bases, and 14 bases separated the two germline ends. Germline CDR1 and CDR2: SGHVS and FNYEAQ. The CDR3 covers 13 residues. The CDR3 reads CASSSGTSNTQYF. The CDR3 nucleotides are TGTGCCAGCAGCTCGGGTACTAGCAACACGCAGTATTTT.

The chain employs TRBV5-1 and TRBJ2-3; 9 nucleotides agree with TRBD2. Germline lookup yields CDR1 SGHRS and CDR2 YFSETQ. The CDR3 length is 15 residues. J gave up 4 bases and V 2 bases, and 5 bases lay outside the gene matches. CDR3: CASSLGRGGADTQYF. DNA of the CDR3: TGCGCCAGCAGCTTAGGGCGGGGGGGCGCAGATACGCAGTATTTT.

This clone was found a few times. This chain connects TRBV29-1 to TRBJ2-1; 8 nucleotides align to TRBD1. Trimming cost V 6 bases and J 7 bases; bases outside gene matches: 17. Per the germline V gene, CDR1 is SQVTM and CDR2 is ANQGSEA. The CDR3 has 16 residues. The CDR3: CSVLSGGAVQYNEQFF. CDR3 coding DNA: TGCAGCGTCCTCTCAGGGGGCGCGGTGCAATATAATGAGCAGTTCTTC.

This clone was seen more than once but under ten times. One end of the junction is discordant with germline, which a read error may explain. The V and J genes are TRBV7-9 and TRBJ1-4; no clear D gene. This CDR3 is 14 amino acids long. Germline V CDR1 and CDR2: SEHNR, FQNEAQ (reference sequence). DNA for the CDR3: TGTACCAGCAGGTCGGCCCGCTTGGAGGAAAAACTGTTTTTT. Translating it yields CTSRSARLEEKLFF.